The rows below give T cell receptor beta chains drawn from one sample of a study of low-dose radiotherapy and immunotherapy resistance in tumors. A single record per CDR3 protein comes from TCRdb applying MiXCR to the reads. The table has some 46,000 distinct CDR3 sequences, around 25% seen once. The starting material was PBMCs, obtained after low-dose radiotherapy plus immunotherapy. Every receptor here comes from a male donor with prostate cancer. Each CDR3 is given with its conserved first and last residue. The D gene is left open where the match is weak. Not all rows give a size; the values are once, few, many and, for expanded clones, a class.

NA	many	TRBV12-3/TRBV12-4	TRBJ1-3	CASRVLGNTIYF	TGTGCCAGCAGAGTTCTCGGGAACACCATATATTTT
NA	NA	TRBV6-2/TRBV6-3	TRBJ2-1	CASSYSQKGGNEQFF	TGTGCCAGCAGTTACTCGCAGAAGGGGGGCAATGAGCAGTTCTTC
NA	NA	TRBV5-4	TRBJ2-7	CASSLGRSYEQYF	TGTGCCAGCAGCTTGGGCAGGAGCTACGAGCAGTACTTC
NA	many	TRBV12-3/TRBV12-4	TRBJ2-7	CASSLRRVGALYEQYF	TGTGCCAGCAGTTTAAGGCGTGTAGGTGCCCTATACGAGCAGTACTTC
TRBD1	few	TRBV6-1	TRBJ1-5	CASSELVQGFQPQHF	TGTGCCAGCAGTGAACTGGTACAGGGGTTTCAGCCCCAGCATTTT
NA	many	TRBV5-5	TRBJ2-7	CASSLSASVYEQYF	TGTGCCAGCAGCTTGAGTGCTAGCGTTTACGAGCAGTACTTC
TRBD1	medium-sized	TRBV5-4	TRBJ1-1	CASSEQGVGMNTEAFF	TGTGCCAGCAGCGAGCAGGGGGTCGGGATGAACACTGAAGCTTTCTTT
NA	many	TRBV20-1	TRBJ2-1	CSAKGGTLNNEQFF	TGCAGTGCAAAAGGTGGGACTCTCAACAATGAGCAGTTCTTC
NA	many	TRBV19	TRBJ1-1	CASSIFPPNTEAFF	TGTGCCAGTAGTATATTCCCCCCCAACACTGAAGCTTTCTTT
TRBD1	many	TRBV7-4	TRBJ1-5	CASSLAMTGASLSNQPQHF	TGTGCCAGCAGCTTAGCAATGACAGGGGCAAGCCTGAGCAATCAGCCCCAGCATTTT
NA	many	TRBV3-1	TRBJ2-7	CASSHTGAEQYF	TGTGCCAGCAGCCACACGGGAGCCGAGCAGTACTTC
NA	NA	TRBV28	TRBJ2-2	CASRSSPSTGELFF	TGTGCCAGCAGGTCTAGCCCGTCAACCGGGGAGCTGTTTTTT
NA	many	TRBV5-1	TRBJ2-5	CASSPGSNQETQYF	TGCGCCAGCAGCCCGGGTTCGAACCAAGAGACCCAGTACTTC
TRBD1	many	TRBV4-2	TRBJ1-2	CASSQDGTAYGYTF	TGTGCCAGCAGCCAAGACGGGACAGCCTATGGCTACACCTTC
NA	many	TRBV2	TRBJ2-1	CASSEKRAYNEQFF	TGTGCCAGCAGTGAAAAGCGGGCCTACAATGAGCAGTTCTTC
NA	many	TRBV5-1	TRBJ2-3	CASSLDGTDTQYF	TGCGCCAGCAGCTTGGATGGTACAGATACGCAGTATTTT
NA	few	TRBV2	TRBJ2-7	CASSDRYTGDEQYF	TGTGCCAGCAGTGATAGGTATACGGGGGACGAGCAGTACTTC
TRBD1	NA	TRBV4-2	TRBJ2-7	CASSQGTVYPEQYF	TGTGCCAGCAGCCAGGGGACAGTTTATCCCGAGCAGTACTTC
TRBD2	many	TRBV9	TRBJ2-1	CASSSSGSYNEQFF	TGTGCCAGCAGCAGTAGCGGGAGCTACAATGAGCAGTTCTTC
NA	many	TRBV6-2/TRBV6-3	TRBJ2-7	CASSDTGSHEQYF	TGTGCCAGCAGCGATACAGGGTCACACGAGCAGTACTTC
NA	many	TRBV19	TRBJ1-1	CASSIVANTEAFF	TGTGCCAGTAGTATAGTGGCGAACACTGAAGCTTTCTTT
NA	many	TRBV30	TRBJ2-1	CAWRAQGTQSNEQFF	TGTGCCTGGAGGGCTCAGGGAACCCAATCCAATGAGCAGTTCTTC
NA	many	TRBV9	TRBJ2-5	CASSVSAQETQYF	TGTGCCAGCAGCGTTTCAGCGCAAGAGACCCAGTACTTC
NA	many	TRBV25-1	TRBJ2-1	CASSEGWGEQFF	TGTGCCAGCAGTGAAGGGTGGGGTGAGCAGTTCTTC
NA	many	TRBV2	TRBJ1-2	CASKSQLGVGGYTF	TGTGCCAGCAAGTCACAATTAGGGGTAGGCGGCTACACCTTC
NA	many	TRBV5-1	TRBJ2-2	CASSTEGTGELFF	TGCGCCAGCAGCACCGAAGGAACCGGGGAGCTGTTTTTT
TRBD1	many	TRBV24-1	TRBJ2-3	CAIRQGSSTDTQYF	TGTGCCATCCGACAGGGATCTAGCACAGATACGCAGTATTTT
TRBD2	many	TRBV5-1	TRBJ2-3	CASSSGGGRHTDTQYF	TGCGCCAGCAGCTCAGGCGGGGGGCGACACACAGATACGCAGTATTTT
NA	many	TRBV9	TRBJ1-2	CASREVGGYGYTF	TGTGCCAGCAGGGAGGTAGGGGGCTATGGCTACACCTTC
TRBD2	many	TRBV3-1	TRBJ2-5	CASSLPGLAGRQETQYF	TGTGCCAGCAGCCTCCCGGGACTAGCGGGGAGACAAGAGACCCAGTACTTC
TRBD1	many	TRBV2	TRBJ2-1	CASSEGVQGNFF	TGTGCCAGCAGTGAAGGAGTACAGGGGAATTTCTTC
TRBD2	many	TRBV11-2	TRBJ2-5	CASSAGTLAGETQYF	TGTGCCAGCAGCGCCGGGACACTAGCGGGAGAGACCCAGTACTTC
TRBD1	many	TRBV12-3/TRBV12-4	TRBJ1-2	CASNLQGARYGYTF	TGTGCCAGCAACTTACAGGGGGCGCGATATGGCTACACCTTC
TRBD2	many	TRBV7-3	TRBJ2-1	CASSLSAGGLEQFF	TGTGCCAGCAGCTTATCCGCGGGGGGGCTTGAGCAGTTCTTC
NA	NA	TRBV7-2	TRBJ2-2	CASSLTSGRTTGELFFF	NA
NA	many	TRBV19	TRBJ1-4	CASTITGVNEKLFF	TGTGCCAGTACCATCACAGGAGTTAATGAAAAACTGTTTTTT
NA	many	TRBV5-1	TRBJ2-7	CASSSAPRYEQYF	TGCGCCAGCAGCTCGGCTCCCAGGTACGAGCAGTACTTC
NA	many	TRBV6-2/TRBV6-3	TRBJ1-1	CASNLVRGPLGSEAFF	TGTGCCAGCAACCTTGTCCGTGGTCCCCTTGGATCTGAAGCTTTCTTT
NA	many	TRBV10-3	TRBJ2-3	CAISSSGTDTQYF	TGTGCCATCAGTTCATCGGGGACAGATACGCAGTATTTT
NA	few	TRBV5-4	TRBJ1-1	CASSFGLGLQGEAFF	TGTGCCAGCAGCTTCGGGTTGGGGCTACAAGGTGAAGCTTTCTTT
NA	NA	TRBV2	TRBJ2-1	CADRGRSSYNEQFF	TGTGCCGACCGAGGAAGAAGCTCCTACAATGAGCAGTTCTTC
NA	many	TRBV7-9	TRBJ2-7	CASSSTLHGGQSYEQYF	TGTGCCAGCAGCTCCACATTGCACGGGGGGCAGTCCTACGAGCAGTACTTC
TRBD2	many	TRBV30	TRBJ2-5	CAWSRGGQETQYF	TGTGCCTGGAGTCGGGGGGGGCAAGAGACCCAGTACTTC
NA	few	TRBV7-9	TRBJ2-1	CASSPGTYNEQFF	TGTGCCAGCAGCCCCGGGACCTACAATGAGCAGTTCTTC
NA	many	TRBV12-3/TRBV12-4	TRBJ1-5	CASSLMGGNQPPQHF	TGTGCCAGCAGTTTAATGGGGGGCAATCAGCCCCCCCAGCATTTT
TRBD1	few	TRBV5-4	TRBJ2-7	CASRSDRATYEQYF	TGTGCCAGCAGATCGGACAGGGCCACCTACGAGCAGTACTTC